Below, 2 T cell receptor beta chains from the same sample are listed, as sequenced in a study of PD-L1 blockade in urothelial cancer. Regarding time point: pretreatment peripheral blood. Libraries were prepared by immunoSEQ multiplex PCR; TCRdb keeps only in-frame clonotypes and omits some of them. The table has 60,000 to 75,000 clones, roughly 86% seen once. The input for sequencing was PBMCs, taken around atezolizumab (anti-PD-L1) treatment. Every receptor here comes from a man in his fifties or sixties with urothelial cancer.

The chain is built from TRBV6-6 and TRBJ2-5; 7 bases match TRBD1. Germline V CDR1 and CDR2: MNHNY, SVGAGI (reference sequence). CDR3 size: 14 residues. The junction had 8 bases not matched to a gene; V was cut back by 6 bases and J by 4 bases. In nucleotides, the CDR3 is TGTGCCAGCAGCCTAACAGGGGATGGAGAGACCCAGTACTTC. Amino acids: CASSLTGDGETQYF.

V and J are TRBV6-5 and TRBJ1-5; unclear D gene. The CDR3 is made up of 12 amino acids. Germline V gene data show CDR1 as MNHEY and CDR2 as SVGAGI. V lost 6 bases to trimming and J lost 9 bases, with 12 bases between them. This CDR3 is CASSPRAGPQHF. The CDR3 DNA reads TGTGCCAGCAGCCCCCGAGCGGGGCCCCAGCATTTT.